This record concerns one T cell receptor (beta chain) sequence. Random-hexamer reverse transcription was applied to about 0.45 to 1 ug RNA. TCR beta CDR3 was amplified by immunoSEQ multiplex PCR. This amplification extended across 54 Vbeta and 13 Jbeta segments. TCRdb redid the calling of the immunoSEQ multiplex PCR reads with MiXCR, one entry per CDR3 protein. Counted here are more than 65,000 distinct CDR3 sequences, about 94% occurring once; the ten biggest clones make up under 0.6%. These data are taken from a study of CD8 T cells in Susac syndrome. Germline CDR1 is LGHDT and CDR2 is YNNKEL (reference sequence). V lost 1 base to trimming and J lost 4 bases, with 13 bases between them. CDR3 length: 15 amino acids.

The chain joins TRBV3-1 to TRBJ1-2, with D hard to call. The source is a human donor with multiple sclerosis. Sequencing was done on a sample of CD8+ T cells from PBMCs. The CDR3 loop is CASSQGVSNIYGYTF. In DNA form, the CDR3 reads TGTGCCAGCAGCCAAGGGGTTAGCAATATCTATGGCTACACCTTC.